Listed below are T cell receptor beta chains from one sample, sequenced in a study of T-cell reconstitution after alpha-beta-depleted transplantation in children. TCRdb reprocessed the PCR reads via MiXCR and lists one record per CDR3 protein. The table has hundreds of thousands of distinct CDR3 sequences, 9.5% to 10% seen once; the top ten hold about 9.4%. The sample consisted of PBMCs from the stem cell graft donor, taken from the stem cell graft. The receptors come from a human donor who donated a stem cell graft to a child with SCID. Each CDR3 is given with its conserved first and last residue. A D gene is named only where the DNA matches it firmly. Size tells how often a clone was seen (once, few, many) or the class of an expanded clone, and some rows leave it out.

DNA: TGTGCCAGCGTTTCCGGACAGCCCTATAATTCACCCCTCCACTTT
CDR3: CASVSGQPYNSPLHF
V: TRBV2
size: NA
D: NA
J: TRBJ1-6

DNA: TGTGCCAGCAGCACCGGACCTTACAATGAGCAGTTCTTC
CDR3: CASSTGPYNEQFF
V: TRBV6-1
size: few
D: NA
J: TRBJ2-1

DNA: TGCAGTGCAAGGGAGGCCCGCACAGATACGCAGTATTTT
CDR3: CSAREARTDTQYF
V: TRBV20-1
size: few
D: NA
J: TRBJ2-3

DNA: TGCAGTCCGACTCCCGTGAGGGGTGAAAAACTGTTTTTT
CDR3: CSPTPVRGEKLFF
V: TRBV20-1
size: NA
D: NA
J: TRBJ1-4

DNA: TGCAGTGCTAGCGCGTTGTCGGAAAATTCACCCCTCCACTTT
CDR3: CSASALSENSPLHF
V: TRBV20-1
size: few
D: NA
J: TRBJ1-6

DNA: TGCGCCAGCAGCCTCGACACGGCCCTCTACAATGAGCAGTTCTTC
CDR3: CASSLDTALYNEQFF
V: TRBV5-1
size: few
D: NA
J: TRBJ2-1

DNA: TGTGCCAGCAGCCAAGAAGCCCGGGACGAAGCCTACGAGCAGTACTTC
CDR3: CASSQEARDEAYEQYF
V: TRBV14
size: few
D: NA
J: TRBJ2-7

DNA: TGCGCCAGCAGCTTGGGGGTGGCGAGCACAGATACGCAGTATTTT
CDR3: CASSLGVASTDTQYF
V: TRBV5-1
size: many
D: NA
J: TRBJ2-3

DNA: TGTGCCAGCATATTTCGGGGGGGACCCACCTACGACAGGGGTACTAACTATGGCTACACCTTC
CDR3: CASIFRGGPTYDRGTNYGYTF
V: TRBV28
size: NA
D: TRBD1
J: TRBJ1-2

DNA: TGTGCCAGTAGCCAGGGGGTTTGGTATGGCTACACCTTC
CDR3: CASSQGVWYGYTF
V: TRBV19
size: NA
D: TRBD1
J: TRBJ1-2

DNA: TGCAGTGCTAGAGTCCCAGGGGCTGGCTACACCTTC
CDR3: CSARVPGAGYTF
V: TRBV20-1
size: NA
D: NA
J: TRBJ1-2

DNA: TGCAGTGCTAGTTTTGTGGGGGGGGCCGAAGAGACCCAGTACTTC
CDR3: CSASFVGGAEETQYF
V: TRBV20-1
size: few
D: NA
J: TRBJ2-5

DNA: TGCAGTGCTAGGGGGGGACTAGCGGGGAATAGGGATGATACGCAGTATTTT
CDR3: CSARGGLAGNRDDTQYF
V: TRBV20-1
size: NA
D: TRBD2
J: TRBJ2-3

DNA: TGCAGCGTTGAAGAGGTTATCGGTAGCTCCTACAATGAGCAGTTCTTC
CDR3: CSVEEVIGSSYNEQFF
V: TRBV29-1
size: few
D: NA
J: TRBJ2-1

DNA: TGTGCCAGCAGTGGTGGACAGGGGGCCAAGACCCAGTACTTC
CDR3: CASSGGQGAKTQYF
V: TRBV6-1
size: few
D: TRBD1
J: TRBJ2-5

DNA: TGTGCCAGCAGCGTTTACTCAGATACGCAGTATTTT
CDR3: CASSVYSDTQYF
V: TRBV9
size: NA
D: NA
J: TRBJ2-3

DNA: TGCGCCAGCAGCTTGGAGGCAGGGGGCCTTACCTCCTACGAGCAGTACTTC
CDR3: CASSLEAGGLTSYEQYF
V: TRBV5-1
size: many
D: TRBD1
J: TRBJ2-7

DNA: TGCAGTGCTCCTGTCGAGCCAGGGGATACGCAGTATTTT
CDR3: CSAPVEPGDTQYF
V: TRBV20-1
size: NA
D: NA
J: TRBJ2-3

DNA: TGTGCCAGCAGCGCAACTGGGGACAGGGGGGACTATGGCTACACCTTC
CDR3: CASSATGDRGDYGYTF
V: TRBV9
size: NA
D: TRBD1
J: TRBJ1-2

DNA: TGTGCCAGCAGGGAACCCGAGCGGGGGAGCACAGATACGCAGTATTTT
CDR3: CASREPERGSTDTQYF
V: TRBV27
size: NA
D: TRBD2
J: TRBJ2-3

DNA: TGTGCCAGCAGCTTTGGTGCCATGAACACTGAAGCTTTCTTT
CDR3: CASSFGAMNTEAFF
V: TRBV7-9
size: NA
D: NA
J: TRBJ1-1

DNA: TGTGCCATCAGTGAGTCAGGGACTTCACTGGGGCCCCAGCATTTT
CDR3: CAISESGTSLGPQHF
V: TRBV10-3
size: few
D: NA
J: TRBJ1-5

DNA: TGCAGTGCTAGAGATTGGCGGGGCACTCCAGAGGAAAAACTGTTTTTT
CDR3: CSARDWRGTPEEKLFF
V: TRBV20-1
size: NA
D: NA
J: TRBJ1-4

DNA: TGCGCCTTGCTGGCGTCTAAGCGGGATACGCAGTATTTT
CDR3: CALLASKRDTQYF
V: TRBV5-1
size: few
D: NA
J: TRBJ2-3

DNA: TGCGCCAGCAGCTACACAGATGGGCGGGGCACAGATACGCAGTATTTT
CDR3: CASSYTDGRGTDTQYF
V: TRBV5-1
size: few
D: NA
J: TRBJ2-3

DNA: TGTGCCAGCCGACAGGGGGCGAACACTGAAGCTTTCTTT
CDR3: CASRQGANTEAFF
V: TRBV19
size: few
D: TRBD1
J: TRBJ1-1

DNA: TGTGCCAGCAGCTTAACAGCGGGGGGGATCACAGATACGCAGTATTTT
CDR3: CASSLTAGGITDTQYF
V: TRBV7-3
size: NA
D: TRBD2
J: TRBJ2-3

DNA: TGTGCCAGCCAGGGGGCTCGAAATCAGCCCCAGCATTTT
CDR3: CASQGARNQPQHF
V: TRBV12-3/TRBV12-4
size: NA
D: TRBD1
J: TRBJ1-5

DNA: TGTGCCAGCAGCCCACAGGTCACAGATACGCAGTATTTT
CDR3: CASSPQVTDTQYF
V: TRBV7-9
size: NA
D: NA
J: TRBJ2-3

DNA: TGCAGTGCTAGGGGGAGGGAATACTACGAGCAGTACTTC
CDR3: CSARGREYYEQYF
V: TRBV20-1
size: NA
D: TRBD2
J: TRBJ2-7

DNA: TGTGCCAGTAGTCCCTCGGTTGGCAATCAGCCCCAGCATTTT
CDR3: CASSPSVGNQPQHF
V: TRBV19
size: NA
D: NA
J: TRBJ1-5

DNA: TGTGCCAGCAGTTTTAAGACAGGGTGGCAAGAGACCCAGTACTTC
CDR3: CASSFKTGWQETQYF
V: TRBV12-3/TRBV12-4
size: NA
D: TRBD1
J: TRBJ2-5

DNA: TGTGCCAGTAGTACGACAGGGGGGTCCTACGAGCAGTACTTC
CDR3: CASSTTGGSYEQYF
V: TRBV19
size: few
D: TRBD1
J: TRBJ2-7